Listed here are 24 T cell receptor beta chains from one sample, sequenced in a study of shared clonotypes between healthy human individuals. TCRdb's table, derived via immunoSEQ multiplex PCR, lists solely in-frame clones and lacks some. The data hold some 2,400,000 clones, with around 95% observed a single time. The sample comprised naive CD4+ T cells sorted from blood. Described subset: CD45RA+ positively selected. The receptors here all came from a man younger than 30 in good health.

The chain uses TRBV5-1 and TRBJ2-2; D ambiguous. The length of the CDR3 is 14 residues. Germline V CDR1 and CDR2: SGHRS, YFSETQ. Between the trimmed V and J ends, which lost 1 base and 3 bases, there was a span of 7 bases. In DNA, the CDR3 is TGCGCCAGCAGCTTGCGTTCCGACACCGGGGAGCTGTTTTTT. As protein: CASSLRSDTGELFF. Supplemented by reference TRBV5-1 and TRBJ2-2, the full variable domain reads KAGVTQTPRYLIKTRGQQVTLSCSPISGHRSVSWYQQTPGQGLQFLFEYFSETQRNKGNFPGRFSGRQFSNSRSEMNVSTLELGDSALYLCASSLRSDTGELFFGEGSRLTVL.

This chain joins TRBV2 and TRBJ2-3; no firm D call. CDR1 SNHLY and CDR2 FYNNEI come from the germline V gene. This CDR3 has 15 residues. V lost 1 base and J 0 bases, leaving 8 bases between the germline ends. CDR3 sequence reads: CASSEGWQSTDTQYF. CDR3 bases: TGTGCCAGCAGTGAAGGTTGGCAAAGCACAGATACGCAGTATTTT.

V and J are TRBV6-1 and TRBJ1-6; 7 nucleotides agree with TRBD1. Looked up from germline, CDR1 is MNHNS and CDR2 is SASEGT. The V gene end was trimmed by 6 bases and the J gene end by 2 bases; junction bases not matched to a gene: 4. This CDR3 has 15 amino acids. The CDR3: CASSGQATYNSPLHF. As DNA, the CDR3 is TGTGCCAGCAGCGGACAGGCAACCTATAATTCACCCCTCCACTTT.

The genes are TRBV27 and TRBJ1-5, with TRBD1 as a possible D gene (5 bases). Trimming removed 3 bases at V and 2 bases at J, with 11 bases between. This CDR3 region has 15 residues. Germline assignment: CDR1 MNHEY and CDR2 SMNVEV (reference sequence). CDR3 DNA: TGTGCCAGCAGTTTGTTTCAGGGAGGCAATCAGCCCCAGCATTTT. It codes for CASSLFQGGNQPQHF.

This chain uses TRBV20-1 with TRBJ1-1; 8 nucleotides match TRBD1. The CDR3 has 11 amino acids. V lost 3 bases and J lost 7; bases outside the gene matches: 1. Germline V CDR1 and CDR2: DFQATT, SNEGSKA (reference sequence). The CDR3 spells CSASRGREAFF. The CDR3 DNA reads TGCAGTGCTAGCAGGGGGCGTGAAGCTTTCTTT.

The chain combines TRBV30 with TRBJ1-1; possibly TRBD1 for D (6 bases). Germline-derived CDR1 and CDR2 are GTSNPN and SVGIG (reference sequence). CDR3 length equals 12 residues. Deletions cut 8 bases from V and 2 bases from J, with 12 bases between. The CDR3 nucleotides are TGTGCCGGGGGCAGGACTAACACTGAAGCTTTCTTT. This encodes CAGGRTNTEAFF.

The chain carries TRBV6-1 and TRBJ1-1; D is undetermined. Germline loops: CDR1 MNHNS, CDR2 SASEGT. V lost 5 bases and J lost 2, with 15 bases in between. This CDR3 comprises 15 residues. The CDR3 DNA sequence: TGTGCCAGCAGTCCACTGGACCGCCAAAACACTGAAGCTTTCTTT. This codes for CASSPLDRQNTEAFF.

The chain combines TRBV5-8 with TRBJ1-5, with D possibly being TRBD1 (6 bases). Germline CDR1 SGHTS, CDR2 YDEGEE. V was shortened by 0 bases and J by 7 bases, with 11 bases between the two germline ends. The CDR3 consists of 14 residues. The CDR3 is CASSLVGAKQPQHF. The CDR3 region has the DNA TGTGCCAGCAGCTTGGTGGGGGCAAAACAGCCCCAGCATTTT.

This clone was picked up a small number of times. This CDR3 reads CASSVAGVGDTQYF. In nucleotides, the CDR3 is TGTGCCAGCAGCGTAGCAGGGGTGGGCGATACGCAGTATTTT. This chain links TRBV9 with TRBJ2-3; possible D gene TRBD1, 6 bases. Germline CDR1 reads SGDLS; CDR2 reads YYNGEE. CDR3 length: 14 amino acids. V lost 0 bases, J lost 6 bases, and 11 bases lay in between.

J is TRBJ2-7 and V is TRBV5-1, with TRBD2 matching 10 bases. After removal of 0 bases from V and 0 bases from J, the junction contained 6 bases not matched to a gene. Per the germline V gene, CDR1 is SGHRS and CDR2 is YFSETQ. CDR3 length: 17 amino acids. DNA for the CDR3: TGCGCCAGCAGCTTGGCCTCCTCTAGCGGGAGCTCCTACGAGCAGTACTTC. This sequence encodes CASSLASSSGSSYEQYF.

This chain connects TRBV2 to TRBJ2-7; 7 bases line up with TRBD1. V lost 5 bases, J lost 2 bases, and 6 bases stayed unmatched. The CDR3 is made up of 14 amino acids. The germline V gene has CDR1 SNHLY and CDR2 FYNNEI. The CDR3 loop reads CASSLDRWAYEQYF. The CDR3 nucleotides are TGTGCCAGCAGTCTGGACAGGTGGGCCTACGAGCAGTACTTC.

J is TRBJ1-2 and V is TRBV5-6; a possible D gene is TRBD1 (5 bases). CDR3 size: 13 residues. Looked up from germline, CDR1 is SGHDT and CDR2 is YYEEEE. Deletions cut 1 base from V and 4 bases from J, with 8 bases between. CDR3 coding DNA: TGTGCCAGCAGCTTGAGCAGGGCCTATGGCTACACCTTC. Translated: CASSLSRAYGYTF.

This sequence joins TRBV4-1 and TRBJ2-7, with D maybe TRBD2 (6 bases). Germline V gene lookup returns CDR1 MGHRA and CDR2 YSYEKL. This CDR3 is built from 14 residues. V was shortened by 4 bases and J by 3 bases, with 13 bases between the two germline ends. The DNA of the CDR3 is TGCGCCAGCAGCCCCCTCGTGGGGGGCTACGAGCAGTACTTC. Encoded protein: CASSPLVGGYEQYF.

The rearrangement links TRBV19 to TRBJ2-3; weak D call: TRBD1 (5 bases). CDR1 and CDR2 (germline): LNHDA, SQIVND (reference sequence). This CDR3 is 14 amino acids long. With 1 base removed from V and 4 bases from J, the gap between germline ends came to 9 bases. This CDR3 reads CASSIGRVPDTQYF. The CDR3 DNA reads TGTGCCAGTAGTATAGGCAGGGTGCCAGATACGCAGTATTTT.

V gene TRBV6-5 combines with J gene TRBJ1-1; D is unresolved. CDR1 and CDR2 from the germline V gene are MNHEY and SVGAGI. V was pared by 3 bases and J by 4 bases, with 12 bases between. The CDR3 loop spans 14 amino acids. CDR3 coding DNA: TGTGCCAGCAGTTATTCGACGTCCTTCACTGAAGCTTTCTTT. Residues: CASSYSTSFTEAFF.

The genes are TRBV11-2 and TRBJ2-7, with TRBD2 matching 11 bases. CDR1 is SGHAT and CDR2 is FQNNGV in the germline V gene. V gave up 1 base and J gave up 4 bases; unmatched junction bases: 9. The CDR3 spans 17 residues. CDR3: CASSLVASGGTEYEQYF. In DNA form, the CDR3 reads TGTGCCAGCAGCTTAGTTGCTAGCGGGGGGACCGAATACGAGCAGTACTTC.

The rearrangement uses TRBV18 and TRBJ2-7, with 7 bases that match TRBD1. In germline, CDR1 is KGHSH, CDR2 LQKENI. This CDR3 has 15 amino acids. The V gene end was trimmed by 5 bases and the J gene end by 2 bases; junction bases not matched to a gene: 9. The CDR3 DNA reads TGTGCCAGCTCAACACAGGGGCCCGTGCCCTACGAGCAGTACTTC. It codes for CASSTQGPVPYEQYF.

V is TRBV18 and J is TRBJ2-4; D gene unclear. V lost 0 bases and J lost 0, with 12 bases in between. This CDR3 region has 17 residues. CDR1 and CDR2 from the germline V gene are KGHSH and LQKENI. The CDR3 sequence: CASSPPNAVLAKNIQYF. The CDR3 DNA is TGTGCCAGCTCACCACCCAACGCAGTTCTAGCCAAAAACATTCAGTACTTC.

V and J are TRBV14 and TRBJ2-7; D might be TRBD1 (5 bases). Trimming cost V 9 bases and J 0 bases, with 18 bases left between them. The CDR3 consists of 15 residues. The germline CDR1 and CDR2 sequences are SGHDN and FVKESK. CDR3 loop: CARGPGRIPSYEQYF. The CDR3 region has the DNA TGTGCCAGGGGCCCAGGGCGCATCCCCTCCTACGAGCAGTACTTC.

V is TRBV7-9 and J is TRBJ1-3, with a tentative D call TRBD1 (5 bases). This CDR3 contains 14 residues. In germline, CDR1 is SEHNR, CDR2 FQNEAQ (reference sequence). The V gene lost 6 bases and the J gene lost 4 bases, with 13 bases spanning the gap. The CDR3 DNA reads TGTGCCAGCAGTTTAAATCAGGGAGGAAACACCATATATTTT. Translating gives CASSLNQGGNTIYF.

The gene calls are TRBV4-1 and TRBJ2-7; 10 bases are shared with TRBD2. Germline V CDR1 and CDR2: MGHRA, YSYEKL. The CDR3 spans 16 residues. V lost 3 bases to trimming and J lost 7 bases; unmatched junction nucleotides: 12. Here the CDR3 DNA reads TGCGCCAGCAGCCAGAGGTGGACTAGCGGAGGCTTGGAGCAGTACTTC. Translating gives CASSQRWTSGGLEQYF.

This clone was recorded only once. The chain couples TRBV1 to TRBJ2-1; the tabulated D call, TRBD2, remains unverified against the DNA. TRBV1 is tagged as a pseudogene. The CDR3 extends over 15 amino acids. The CDR3 DNA is TGCACCAGCAGCCAAGGCCAGCGGGAGCATGATGAGCAGTTCTTC. As protein: CTSSQGQREHDEQFF.

The rearrangement links TRBV5-4 to TRBJ2-1; TRBD1 agrees at 7 bases. CDR1 SGHNT and CDR2 YYREEE come from the germline V gene (reference sequence). With V trimmed by 7 bases and J by 5 bases, 12 bases remained unmatched. The CDR3 length is 15 residues. The CDR3 nucleotides are TGTGCCAGCTGGAAAGGGGGCATTGCTAACAATGAGCAGTTCTTC. The encoded protein is CASWKGGIANNEQFF. Drawing the rest from reference TRBV5-4 and TRBJ2-1, the complete variable domain is ETGVTQSPTHLIKTRGQQVTLRCSSQSGHNTVSWYQQALGQGPQFIFQYYREEENGRGNFPPRFSGLQFPNYSSELNVNALELDDSALYLCASWKGGIANNEQFFGPGTRLTVL.

V and J are TRBV28 and TRBJ2-4; a weak D match, TRBD2 (6 bases). Between the trimmed V and J ends, which lost 3 bases and 10 bases, there was a span of 22 bases. The CDR3 loop spans 16 amino acids. Germline assignment: CDR1 MDHEN and CDR2 SYDVKM. The DNA of the CDR3 is TGTGCCAGCAGTTTGGGCGGATTAGGTGGGACTTTAATTCAGTACTTC. It yields the protein CASSLGGLGGTLIQYF.